One and the same sample provided the 29 T cell receptor beta chains below, sequenced in a study of cytomegalovirus exposure and HLA in healthy donors. The PCR was carried out with 60 Vbeta primers and 13 Jbeta primers. Libraries were prepared by immunoSEQ multiplex PCR; TCRdb keeps only in-frame clonotypes and omits some of them. The repertoire table contains around 27,000 clones. The sequencing sample was made of PBMCs. Receptor source: a man aged 30 to 39 in good health and CMV-seronegative.

The rearrangement joins TRBV7-2 to TRBJ1-2, with TRBD1 identical over 12 bases. V lost 4 bases to trimming and J lost 6 bases; unmatched junction nucleotides: 6. Germline CDR1 SGHTA, CDR2 FQGNSA. There are 15 residues in the CDR3. The CDR3 reads CASSSTGTGGNGYTF. The CDR3 coding sequence is TGTGCCAGCAGCTCAACCGGGACAGGGGGCAATGGCTACACCTTC.

The chain has TRBV12-5 and TRBJ2-3, with 8 bases that match TRBD2. There are 13 residues in the CDR3. Per the germline V gene, CDR1 is LGHNT and CDR2 is FRNRAP. J was trimmed by 3 bases and V by 6 bases; bases with no gene match: 2. The DNA for the CDR3 is TGTGCTAGTGGGGAGCGGGAGACAGATACGCAGTATTTT. It translates to CASGERETDTQYF.

This chain uses TRBV19 with TRBJ2-5; TRBD2 is a possible D gene (5 bases). Per germline, CDR1 LNHDA and CDR2 SQIVND (reference sequence). V gave up 1 base and J gave up 5 bases, with 11 bases separating them. The CDR3 is 14 residues long. CDR3 region: CASSIGTGWETQYF. Written as DNA, the CDR3 is TGTGCCAGTAGTATAGGAACGGGGTGGGAGACCCAGTACTTC.

The chain uses TRBV9 and TRBJ1-4; TRBD1 matches 8 bases. Germline loops: CDR1 SGDLS, CDR2 YYNGEE. The CDR3 sequence is 14 residues long. Losses at the gene ends were 6 bases for V and 5 bases for J; bases not matched to a gene: 6. The CDR3 region has the DNA TGTGCCAGCACCCTCGGACAGGGAAATGAAAAACTGTTTTTT. It yields the protein CASTLGQGNEKLFF.

This chain connects TRBV11-2 to TRBJ2-7; 8 nucleotides match TRBD1. Germline V gives CDR1 SGHAT, CDR2 FQNNGV. The trim removed 4 bases at V and 5 bases at J, leaving 7 bases unmatched. There are 14 residues in the CDR3. The CDR3 reads CASSSRTGYHEQYF. For the CDR3, the DNA is TGTGCCAGCAGCTCGAGGACAGGGTACCACGAGCAGTACTTC.

V and J are TRBV5-1 and TRBJ2-3; 8 bases are shared with TRBD2. The CDR3 runs to 15 residues. The germline V gene encodes CDR1 SGHRS and CDR2 YFSETQ. Trimming removed 4 bases from V and 5 bases from J; junction bases left unmatched: 9. The CDR3 protein is CASSDGTSIIDTQYF. Here the CDR3 DNA reads TGCGCCAGCAGCGACGGGACTAGTATTATAGATACGCAGTATTTT.

CDR3 in DNA: TGTGCCAGTAGTCTGGCCGGGACAGGGAACAATGAGCAGTTCTTC. This translates into CASSLAGTGNNEQFF. The chain recombines TRBV19 with TRBJ2-1; 9 bases agree with TRBD1. V lost 5 bases, J lost 5 bases, and 7 bases stayed unmatched. Per germline, CDR1 LNHDA and CDR2 SQIVND (reference sequence). CDR3 length equals 15 residues.

CDR3: CASSLQGFDYNEQFF. The CDR3 DNA reads TGTGCCAGCTCACTGCAGGGGTTTGACTACAATGAGCAGTTCTTC. This rearrangement joins TRBV18 to TRBJ2-1; D perhaps matches TRBD1 (6 bases). V lost 4 bases, J lost 3 bases, and 13 bases lay in between. Per germline, CDR1 KGHSH and CDR2 LQKENI. CDR3 size: 15 residues.

V gene TRBV25-1 combines with J gene TRBJ2-5; perhaps TRBD1 as D (7 bases). The CDR3 is made up of 13 amino acids. V was pared by 6 bases and J by 5 bases, with 13 bases between. Germline V gene lookup returns CDR1 MGHDK and CDR2 SYGVNS. CDR3 nucleotide sequence: TGTGCCAGCAGATTAGCGGACAGGGAGACCCAGTACTTC. Its protein is CASRLADRETQYF.

The chain recombines TRBV5-1 with TRBJ2-7; D perhaps matches TRBD1 (6 bases). V was trimmed by 4 bases and J by 3 bases, leaving 17 bases between them. The germline gives CDR1 SGHRS, CDR2 YFSETQ. The CDR3 has 15 residues. This chain's CDR3 is CASSAEQGSGYEQYF. DNA of the CDR3: TGCGCCAGCAGCGCGGAACAGGGTTCAGGCTACGAGCAGTACTTC.

The chain recombines TRBV27 with TRBJ1-1, with D possibly matching TRBD1 (6 bases). Trimming removed 8 bases at V and 0 bases at J, with 10 bases between. The CDR3 covers 13 residues. CDR1 and CDR2 from the germline V gene are MNHEY and SMNVEV (reference sequence). CDR3 protein: CASQGNMNTEAFF. In DNA form, the CDR3 reads TGTGCCAGCCAGGGGAACATGAACACTGAAGCTTTCTTT.

The rearrangement uses TRBV6-5 and TRBJ2-5, with 10 positions matching TRBD2. This CDR3 spans 14 amino acids. CDR1 MNHEY and CDR2 SVGAGI come from the germline V gene. V dropped 8 bases and J dropped 4; count of bases not matched to a gene: 7. The CDR3 sequence is CASRPGLARETQYF. The DNA of the CDR3 is TGTGCCAGCCGCCCGGGACTAGCGAGAGAGACCCAGTACTTC.

The chain couples TRBV6-4 to TRBJ2-2; D is perhaps TRBD1 (5 bases). This CDR3 contains 13 residues. Germline V gene lookup returns CDR1 MRHNA and CDR2 SNTAGT. V shed 4 bases and J shed 4 bases, with 7 bases lying between them. CDR3: CASSATATGELFF. The CDR3 coding sequence is TGTGCCAGCAGTGCGACAGCCACCGGGGAGCTGTTTTTT.

The rearrangement uses TRBV19 and TRBJ1-1, with unresolved D. Trimming removed 3 bases from V and 7 bases from J, with 9 bases in between. The CDR3 spans 12 residues. The V gene's germline CDR1 is LNHDA and CDR2 SQIVND (reference sequence). CDR3 amino acids: CASSMGGFEAFF. As DNA, the CDR3 is TGTGCCAGTAGTATGGGAGGATTTGAAGCTTTCTTT.

The CDR3 here is CASSMASLYNEQFF. The DNA of the CDR3 is TGTGCCAGTAGTATGGCTAGCCTCTACAATGAGCAGTTCTTC. The chain joins TRBV19 to TRBJ2-1; tentative D call: TRBD2 (5 bases). Looked up from germline, CDR1 is LNHDA and CDR2 is SQIVND (reference sequence). The CDR3 length is 14 residues. The V end was cut by 3 bases, the J end by 3 bases, with 9 bases between.

This sequence joins TRBV13 and TRBJ2-1, with 9 positions matching TRBD2. The CDR3 contains 16 residues. Germline trimming cut 0 bases from V and 8 bases from J; bases unmatched to any gene: 8. In germline, CDR1 is PRHDT, CDR2 FYEKMQ (reference sequence). The CDR3 sequence: CASSLGLAGKWDEQFF. The CDR3, as DNA: TGTGCCAGCAGCTTAGGGCTAGCGGGAAAGTGGGATGAGCAGTTCTTC.

The rearrangement links TRBV4-2 to TRBJ2-6; no clear D. Looked up from germline, CDR1 is LGHNA and CDR2 is YNFKEQ. The V end was cut by 0 bases, the J end by 0 bases, with 6 bases between. This CDR3 comprises 16 residues. This CDR3 reads CASSQDDNSGANVLTF. The DNA for the CDR3 is TGTGCCAGCAGCCAAGACGACAACTCTGGGGCCAACGTCCTGACTTTC.

The V and J genes are TRBV5-1 and TRBJ2-3, with unresolved D. V lost 2 bases and J 0 bases, leaving 10 bases between the germline ends. In germline, CDR1 is SGHRS, CDR2 YFSETQ. This CDR3 contains 15 residues. CDR3 bases: TGCGCCAGCAGCTTAGGAGAGTGGAGCACAGATACGCAGTATTTT. Translated, it gives CASSLGEWSTDTQYF. Together with reference TRBV5-1 and TRBJ2-3, the CDR3 gives the full variable domain: KAGVTQTPRYLIKTRGQQVTLSCSPISGHRSVSWYQQTPGQGLQFLFEYFSETQRNKGNFPGRFSGRQFSNSRSEMNVSTLELGDSALYLCASSLGEWSTDTQYFGPGTRLTVL.

The chain recombines TRBV19 with TRBJ2-2, with 8 bases identical to TRBD2. The germline V gene encodes CDR1 LNHDA and CDR2 SQIVND (reference sequence). V shed 7 bases and J 6 bases; nucleotides not matched to a gene: 7. CDR3 length equals 14 residues. The CDR3 DNA sequence: TGTGCCAGTACCCCCGGAGCGGGAGCCGGGGAGCTGTTTTTT. Its protein product is CASTPGAGAGELFF.

The J gene is TRBJ2-2, the V gene TRBV23-1; TRBD1 is a possible D gene (6 bases). TRBV23-1 is an ORF for which the function is uncertain. The CDR3 covers 16 residues. V was trimmed by 1 base and J by 5 bases, leaving 14 bases between them. CDR3 region: CASSQWDKLATGELFF. The CDR3 DNA is TGCGCCAGCAGTCAATGGGACAAATTGGCAACCGGGGAGCTGTTTTTT.

This rearrangement joins TRBV28 to TRBJ1-4, with D tentatively TRBD1 (5 bases). CDR1 MDHEN and CDR2 SYDVKM come from the germline V gene. V lost 7 bases and J 1 base, leaving 10 bases between the germline ends. The CDR3 spans 14 residues. The CDR3 sequence is CASNVGGTNEKLFF. The DNA of the CDR3 is TGTGCCAGCAACGTCGGGGGAACTAATGAAAAACTGTTTTTT.

The chain couples TRBV4-1 to TRBJ2-7; tentative D call: TRBD1 (6 bases). There are 14 residues in the CDR3. The germline V gene encodes CDR1 MGHRA and CDR2 YSYEKL. V lost 4 bases and J 1 base, leaving 11 bases between the germline ends. The CDR3 region has the DNA TGCGCCAGCAGCCCGGACAGCAAATCCTACGAGCAGTACTTC. It encodes CASSPDSKSYEQYF.

V gene TRBV28 combines with J gene TRBJ2-2; D possibly corresponds to TRBD2 (6 bases). CDR3 size: 15 residues. Trimming stripped 4 bases from V and 5 bases from J, with 14 bases between. Germline CDR1 MDHEN, CDR2 SYDVKM. The CDR3 nucleotides are TGTGCCAGCAGTTCCCCGGGACTCCAAACCGGGGAGCTGTTTTTT. This encodes CASSSPGLQTGELFF.

The gene calls are TRBV4-3 and TRBJ2-1; TRBD2 matches 9 bases. This CDR3 region has 16 residues. V was pared by 2 bases and J by 4 bases, with 6 bases of the junction left unmatched. The germline V gene encodes CDR1 LGHNA and CDR2 YSLEER. The CDR3 loop reads CASSQSAGGLYNEQFF. The CDR3 DNA reads TGCGCCAGCAGCCAAAGCGCGGGGGGGCTGTACAATGAGCAGTTCTTC.

This chain links TRBV29-1 with TRBJ1-2; no reliable D call. Trimming left V 3 bases short and J 4 bases short, with 6 bases between. Germline V lookup: CDR1 SQVTM, CDR2 ANQGSEA. The CDR3 runs to 11 residues. The CDR3 region has the DNA TGCAGCGTTGATAGGAGCTATGGCTACACCTTC. Translation gives CSVDRSYGYTF.

Concerning this clone: This sample includes further DNA sequences coding for the same CDR3. The genes are TRBV5-6 and TRBJ2-1; D is possibly TRBD2 (6 bases). The CDR3 runs to 15 residues. The germline gives CDR1 SGHDT, CDR2 YYEEEE. V was trimmed by 2 bases and J by 0 bases, leaving 9 bases between them. CDR3 nucleotide sequence: TGTGCCAGCAGCTTTGGCGGGGCCTCCTACAATGAGCAGTTCTTC. This sequence encodes CASSFGGASYNEQFF.

The gene calls are TRBV19 and TRBJ1-5, with no clear D. Trimming shortened V by 5 bases and J by 0 bases, and 8 bases separated the two germline ends. The CDR3 extends over 14 amino acids. In germline, CDR1 is LNHDA, CDR2 SQIVND (reference sequence). CDR3 residues: CASSVQVSNQPQHF. The CDR3 bases are TGTGCCAGTAGTGTGCAGGTTAGCAATCAGCCCCAGCATTTT.

The chain has TRBV19 and TRBJ2-1; tentatively, D is TRBD1 (5 bases). Germline values: CDR1 LNHDA, CDR2 SQIVND (reference sequence). The CDR3 spans 12 residues. V was clipped by 4 bases and J by 9 bases, with 10 bases between them. CDR3 protein: CASSTQGGEQFF. CDR3 DNA: TGTGCCAGTAGTACGCAGGGTGGTGAGCAGTTCTTC.

Concerning this clone itself: Relative to the germline gene, one junction end is altered; a read error may explain this. The gene calls are TRBV7-7 and TRBJ2-5, with 12 bases identical to TRBD2. Germline V gene lookup returns CDR1 SSHAT and CDR2 FNYEAQ (reference sequence). This CDR3 contains 16 residues. As DNA, the CDR3 is TGTGCTAGCAGCCGAGGACTAGCGGGAAGCAGAGAGACCCAGTACTTC. This codes for CASSRGLAGSRETQYF.